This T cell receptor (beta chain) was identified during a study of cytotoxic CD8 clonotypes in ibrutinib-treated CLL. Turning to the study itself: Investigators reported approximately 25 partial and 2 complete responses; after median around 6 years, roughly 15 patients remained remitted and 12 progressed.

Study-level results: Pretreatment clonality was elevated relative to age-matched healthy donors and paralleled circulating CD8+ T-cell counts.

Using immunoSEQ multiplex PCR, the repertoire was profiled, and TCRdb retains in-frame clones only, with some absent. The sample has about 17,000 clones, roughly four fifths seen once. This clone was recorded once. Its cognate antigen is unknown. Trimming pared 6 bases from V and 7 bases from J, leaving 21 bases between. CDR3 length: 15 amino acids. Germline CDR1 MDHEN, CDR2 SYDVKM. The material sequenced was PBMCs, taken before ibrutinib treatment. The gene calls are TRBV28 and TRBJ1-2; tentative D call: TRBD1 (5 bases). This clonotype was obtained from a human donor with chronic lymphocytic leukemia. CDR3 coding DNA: TGTGCCAGCAGCCTCATGGGGGGAAAGGGATCTGGCTACACCTTC. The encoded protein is CASSLMGGKGSGYTF.